These T cell receptor beta chains were read from a single sample in a study of blood T cells in healthy people across ages. TCRdb called the 5' RACE reads again in MiXCR, with one record for every CDR3 protein. The sample includes about 930,000 distinct CDR3 sequences, 25% to 30% of them seen just once. These same data were also listed under a study on T cells of mothers and their children.

Sequencing was done on a sample of blood. The origin of the receptors is a woman aged 40 to 49 in good health. Each CDR3 is given without its conserved first and last residue.

>TRBJ1-5|TRBV29-1
SVAGESGSNQPQH
>TRBJ2-1|TRBV5-1
ASSPPSGGGDEQF
>TRBJ2-1|TRBV5-1
ASRMISGGYNEQF
>TRBJ2-7|TRBV10-2
ASKGTGGASYEQY
>TRBJ2-7|TRBV5-1
ASSQTGTSDYEQY
>TRBJ2-4|TRBV18
ASSPLAKNIQY
>TRBJ1-6|TRBV27
ASSFGGVQNSPLH
>TRBJ2-7|TRBV12-3/TRBV12-4
ASSSDRINLEQY
>TRBJ2-1|TRBV27
ASRQNRDYNEQF
>TRBJ2-6|TRBV7-9
ASSSGGGSGANVLT